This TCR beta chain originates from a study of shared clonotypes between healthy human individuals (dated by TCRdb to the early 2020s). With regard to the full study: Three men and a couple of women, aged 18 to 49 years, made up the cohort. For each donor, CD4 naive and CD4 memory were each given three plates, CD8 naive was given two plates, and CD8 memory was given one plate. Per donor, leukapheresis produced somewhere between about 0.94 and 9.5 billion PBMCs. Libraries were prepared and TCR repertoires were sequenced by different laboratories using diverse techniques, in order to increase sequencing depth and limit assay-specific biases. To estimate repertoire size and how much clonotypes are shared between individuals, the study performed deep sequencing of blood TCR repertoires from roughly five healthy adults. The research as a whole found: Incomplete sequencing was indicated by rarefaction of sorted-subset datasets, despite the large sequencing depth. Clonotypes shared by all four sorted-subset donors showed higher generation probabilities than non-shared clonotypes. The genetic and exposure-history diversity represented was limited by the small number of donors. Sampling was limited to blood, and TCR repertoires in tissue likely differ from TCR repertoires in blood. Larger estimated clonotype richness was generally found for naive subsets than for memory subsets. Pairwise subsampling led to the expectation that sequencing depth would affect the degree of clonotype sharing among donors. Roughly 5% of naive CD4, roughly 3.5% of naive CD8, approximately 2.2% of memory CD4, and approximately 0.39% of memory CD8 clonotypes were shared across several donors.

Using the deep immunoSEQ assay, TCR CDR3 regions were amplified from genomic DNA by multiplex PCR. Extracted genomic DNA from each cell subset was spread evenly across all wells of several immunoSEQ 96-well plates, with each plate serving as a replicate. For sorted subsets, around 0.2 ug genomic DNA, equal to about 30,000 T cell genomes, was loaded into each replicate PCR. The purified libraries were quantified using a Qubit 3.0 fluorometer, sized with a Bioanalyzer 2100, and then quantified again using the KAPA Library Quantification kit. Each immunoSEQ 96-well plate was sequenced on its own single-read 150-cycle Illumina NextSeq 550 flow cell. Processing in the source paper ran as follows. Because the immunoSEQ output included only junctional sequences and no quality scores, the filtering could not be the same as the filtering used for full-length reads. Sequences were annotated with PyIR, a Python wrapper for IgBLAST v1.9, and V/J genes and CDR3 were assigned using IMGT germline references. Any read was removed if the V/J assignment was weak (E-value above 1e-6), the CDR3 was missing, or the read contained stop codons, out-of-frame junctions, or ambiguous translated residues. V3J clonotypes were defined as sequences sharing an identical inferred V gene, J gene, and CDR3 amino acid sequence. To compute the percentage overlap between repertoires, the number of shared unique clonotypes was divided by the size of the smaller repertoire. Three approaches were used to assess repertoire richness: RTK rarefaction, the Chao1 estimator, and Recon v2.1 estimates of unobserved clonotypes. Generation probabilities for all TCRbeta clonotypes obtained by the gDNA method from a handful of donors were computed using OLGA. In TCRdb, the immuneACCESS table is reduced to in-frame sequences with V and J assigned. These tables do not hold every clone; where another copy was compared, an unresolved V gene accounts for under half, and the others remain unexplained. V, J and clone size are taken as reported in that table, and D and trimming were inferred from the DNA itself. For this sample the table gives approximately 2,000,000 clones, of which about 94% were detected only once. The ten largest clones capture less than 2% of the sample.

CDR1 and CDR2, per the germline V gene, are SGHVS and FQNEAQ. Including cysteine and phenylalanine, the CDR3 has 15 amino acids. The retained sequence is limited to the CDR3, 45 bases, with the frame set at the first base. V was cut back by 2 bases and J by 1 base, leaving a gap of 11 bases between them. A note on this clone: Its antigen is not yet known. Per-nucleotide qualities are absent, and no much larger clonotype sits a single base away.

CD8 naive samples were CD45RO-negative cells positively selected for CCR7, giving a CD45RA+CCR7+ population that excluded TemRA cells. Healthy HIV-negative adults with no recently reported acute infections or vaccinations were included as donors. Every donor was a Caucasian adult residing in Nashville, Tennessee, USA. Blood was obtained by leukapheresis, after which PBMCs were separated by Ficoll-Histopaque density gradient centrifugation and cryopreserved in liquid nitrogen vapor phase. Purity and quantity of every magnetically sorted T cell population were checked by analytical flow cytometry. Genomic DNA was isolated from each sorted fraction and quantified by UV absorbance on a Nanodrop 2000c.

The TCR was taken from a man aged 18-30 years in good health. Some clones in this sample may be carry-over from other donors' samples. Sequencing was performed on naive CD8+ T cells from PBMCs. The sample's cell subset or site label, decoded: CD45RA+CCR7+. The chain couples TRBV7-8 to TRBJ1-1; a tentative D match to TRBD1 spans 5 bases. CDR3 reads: CASSLLGERNTEAFF. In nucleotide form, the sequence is TGTGCCAGCAGCTTATTAGGGGAGAGGAACACTGAAGCTTTCTTT.